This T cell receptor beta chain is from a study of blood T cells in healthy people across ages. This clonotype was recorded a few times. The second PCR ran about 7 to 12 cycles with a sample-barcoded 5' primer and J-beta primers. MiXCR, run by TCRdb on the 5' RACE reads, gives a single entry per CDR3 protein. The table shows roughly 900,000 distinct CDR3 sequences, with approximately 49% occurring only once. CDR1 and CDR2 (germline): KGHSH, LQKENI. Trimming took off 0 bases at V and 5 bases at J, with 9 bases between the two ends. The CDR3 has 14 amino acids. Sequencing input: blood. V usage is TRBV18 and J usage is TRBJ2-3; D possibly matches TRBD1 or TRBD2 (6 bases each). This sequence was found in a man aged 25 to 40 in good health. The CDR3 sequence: CASSPPGGIDTQYF. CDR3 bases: TGTGCCAGCTCACCACCGGGGGGCATAGATACGCAGTATTTT.